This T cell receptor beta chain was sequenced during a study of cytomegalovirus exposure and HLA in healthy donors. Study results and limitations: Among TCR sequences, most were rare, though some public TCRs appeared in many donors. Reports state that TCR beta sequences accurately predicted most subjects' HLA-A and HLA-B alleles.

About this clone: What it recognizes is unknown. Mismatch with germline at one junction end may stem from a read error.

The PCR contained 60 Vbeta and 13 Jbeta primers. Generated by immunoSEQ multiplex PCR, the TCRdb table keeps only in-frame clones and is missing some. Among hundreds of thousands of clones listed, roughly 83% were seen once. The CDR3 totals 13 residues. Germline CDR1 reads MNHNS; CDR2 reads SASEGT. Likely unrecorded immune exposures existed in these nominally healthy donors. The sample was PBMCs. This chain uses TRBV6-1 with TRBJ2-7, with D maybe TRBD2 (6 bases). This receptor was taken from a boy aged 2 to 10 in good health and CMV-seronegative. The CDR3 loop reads CASSEALGRVGGF. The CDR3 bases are TGTGCCAGCAGTGAAGCCCTGGGACGTGTGGGGGGCTTC.